Below are 21 T cell receptor beta chains sequenced from a single sample in a study of cytomegalovirus exposure and HLA in healthy donors. A multiplex PCR was run with 60 Vbeta primers and 13 Jbeta primers. Repertoires were generated with immunoSEQ multiplex PCR, while TCRdb's copy carries only in-frame clones and drops some. The data show about 110,000 clones, more than 75% seen once. The sample taken for sequencing was PBMCs. The receptors were gathered from a woman aged 45-59 years in good health and CMV-seropositive.

This clone has a handful of counts. The rearrangement joins TRBV7-9 to TRBJ1-1, with no clear D. The CDR3 runs 13 residues. V was cut by 3 bases and J by 1 base, with 6 bases left in between. Looked up from germline, CDR1 is SEHNR and CDR2 is FQNEAQ (reference sequence). This CDR3 reads CASSFSGNTEAFF. Here the CDR3 DNA reads TGTGCCAGCAGCTTCTCAGGGAACACTGAAGCTTTCTTT.

The V and J genes are TRBV7-9 and TRBJ1-3; 9 bases agree with TRBD1. The CDR3 loop spans 15 amino acids. The germline V gene encodes CDR1 SEHNR and CDR2 FQNEAQ (reference sequence). The V segment lost 1 base and the J segment 8 bases; nucleotides outside the gene matches: 6. The CDR3 loop is CASSLVGTGQDTIYF. The CDR3 DNA is TGTGCCAGCAGCTTAGTCGGGACAGGGCAAGACACCATATATTTT.

This chain connects TRBV5-5 to TRBJ2-1; 7 bases agree with TRBD1. Germline V gene sequence: CDR1 SGHKS, CDR2 YYEKEE (reference sequence). The junction had 14 bases not matched to a gene; V was cut back by 5 bases and J by 0 bases. This CDR3 is 18 amino acids long. The CDR3 region has the DNA TGTGCCAGCAGAACCCGCTTGACAGGGTTTAGCTCCTACAATGAGCAGTTCTTC. Its protein product is CASRTRLTGFSSYNEQFF.

The chain links TRBV19 to TRBJ1-5; TRBD1 might be the D (6 bases). In germline, CDR1 is LNHDA, CDR2 SQIVND (reference sequence). The CDR3 runs 13 residues. Trimming removed 9 bases from V and 6 bases from J, with 15 bases in between. The CDR3 region is CASTRGYGQPQHF. In nucleotides, the CDR3 is TGTGCCAGCACAAGGGGGTATGGTCAGCCCCAGCATTTT.

The rearrangement links TRBV11-3 to TRBJ2-7; possible D gene TRBD2, 6 bases. V was pared by 4 bases and J by 3 bases, with 13 bases between. This CDR3 region has 14 residues. Germline V lookup: CDR1 SGHNT, CDR2 YENEEA. CDR3 coding DNA: TGTGCCAGCAGCTCGGGACTCTTGGGCTACGAGCAGTACTTC. Translating it yields CASSSGLLGYEQYF.

The chain uses TRBV11-2 and TRBJ2-7, with 7 nucleotides matching TRBD1. V lost 7 bases to trimming and J lost 2 bases; unmatched junction nucleotides: 5. The CDR3 length is 13 residues. The V gene's germline CDR1 is SGHAT and CDR2 FQNNGV. CDR3 bases: TGTGCCAGCACCAATACAGGGGCCTACGAGCAGTACTTC. It encodes CASTNTGAYEQYF. The complete variable domain, with remaining parts taken from reference TRBV11-2 and TRBJ2-7, reads EAGVAQSPRYKIIEKRQSVAFWCNPISGHATLYWYQQILGQGPKLLIQFQNNGVVDDSQLPKDRFSAERLKGVDSTLKIQPAKLEDSAVYLCASTNTGAYEQYFGPGTRLTVT.

The DNA for the CDR3 is TGTGCCAGCAGCCCAAATGCGGGGGCGGCTGGAAACACCATATATTTT. As protein: CASSPNAGAAGNTIYF. The rearrangement links TRBV7-9 to TRBJ1-3; TRBD1 might be the D (6 bases). V was clipped by 5 bases and J by 2 bases, with 16 bases between them. Germline V gives CDR1 SEHNR, CDR2 FQNEAQ (reference sequence). The CDR3 has 16 residues.

V is TRBV14 and J is TRBJ2-1; 9 bases match TRBD2. V shed 4 bases and J 8 bases; nucleotides not matched to a gene: 12. The CDR3 is made up of 16 amino acids. CDR1 and CDR2 from the germline V gene are SGHDN and FVKESK. The CDR3 region has the DNA TGTGCCAGCAGCCTCCTCGGGAGCGGGGGGAACCATGAGCAGTTCTTC. Residues: CASSLLGSGGNHEQFF. The full variable domain, completed using reference TRBV14 and TRBJ2-1, is EAGVTQFPSHSVIEKGQTVTLRCDPISGHDNLYWYRRVMGKEIKFLLHFVKESKQDESGMPNNRFLAERTGGTYSTLKVQPAELEDSGVYFCASSLLGSGGNHEQFFGPGTRLTVL.

The rearrangement uses TRBV6-4 and TRBJ2-6, with D possibly TRBD1 on 6 matching bases. The V end was cut by 7 bases, the J end by 4 bases, with 14 bases between. CDR3 size: 15 residues. Germline V lookup: CDR1 MRHNA, CDR2 SNTAGT. In DNA form, the CDR3 reads TGTGCCAGCAAGCCAGGGGTGGCAGGGGCCAACGTCCTGACTTTC. Protein: CASKPGVAGANVLTF.

The V and J genes are TRBV5-1 and TRBJ1-5; 8 bases are shared with TRBD1. Germline loops: CDR1 SGHRS, CDR2 YFSETQ. V lost 0 bases and J lost 1; bases outside the gene matches: 0. The CDR3 runs 15 residues. The CDR3 region is CASSLDRGSNQPQHF. The CDR3 DNA reads as TGCGCCAGCAGCTTGGACAGGGGGAGCAATCAGCCCCAGCATTTT.

V and J are TRBV7-6 and TRBJ2-7; tentatively, D is TRBD2 (5 bases). The length of the CDR3 is 15 residues. Germline-derived CDR1 and CDR2 are SGHVS and FNYEAQ. Deletions cut 1 base from V and 2 bases from J, with 12 bases between. The CDR3 DNA sequence: TGTGCCAGCAGCTTAGTTGAGGGTAGAACCTACGAGCAGTACTTC. Protein product: CASSLVEGRTYEQYF.

The rearrangement links TRBV19 to TRBJ1-1, with unresolved D. The length of the CDR3 is 15 residues. V was clipped by 2 bases and J by 0 bases, with 10 bases between them. Looked up from germline, CDR1 is LNHDA and CDR2 is SQIVND (reference sequence). CDR3 DNA: TGTGCCAGTAGTATATCCGGGAACATGAACACTGAAGCTTTCTTT. It encodes CASSISGNMNTEAFF.

The genes are TRBV11-2 and TRBJ2-7, with D maybe TRBD2 (5 bases). Germline V lookup: CDR1 SGHAT, CDR2 FQNNGV. The CDR3 extends over 16 amino acids. V lost 2 bases to trimming and J lost 1 base, with 15 bases between them. The CDR3 region has the DNA TGTGCCAGCAGCTTATCCGAATTGGACTGGTCCTACGAGCAGTACTTC. Translating it yields CASSLSELDWSYEQYF.

CDR3 bases: TGTGCCAGCAGCTTAAACAGGAACACTGAAGCTTTCTTT. It encodes CASSLNRNTEAFF. J is TRBJ1-1 and V is TRBV7-3; D not certain. Germline V lookup: CDR1 SGHTA, CDR2 FQGTGA. The CDR3 has 13 residues. Trimming took off 1 base at V and 1 base at J, with 4 bases between the two ends.

The gene calls are TRBV6-1 and TRBJ1-2; TRBD1 might be the D (5 bases). The CDR3 sequence is 12 residues long. With 7 bases removed from V and 8 bases from J, the gap between germline ends came to 14 bases. In germline, CDR1 is MNHNS, CDR2 SASEGT. CDR3 sequence (DNA): TGTGCCAGCATGGGCAGGGTGAAGGGCTACACCTTC. It codes for CASMGRVKGYTF.

This clone showed up just a few times. The chain links TRBV28 to TRBJ1-4; TRBD1 matches at 7 bases. The junction had 5 bases not matched to a gene; V was cut back by 3 bases and J by 7 bases. CDR1 and CDR2 (germline): MDHEN, SYDVKM. The CDR3 runs 14 residues. CDR3 loop: CASSFRGGGEKLFF. In nucleotides, the CDR3 is TGTGCCAGCAGTTTTCGAGGGGGCGGTGAAAAACTGTTTTTT.

The V call is TRBV27, the J call TRBJ1-2; no clear D. The V end was cut by 2 bases, the J end by 1 base, with 8 bases between. The CDR3 covers 14 residues. Germline assignment: CDR1 MNHEY and CDR2 SMNVEV (reference sequence). CDR3 DNA: TGTGCCAGCAGTTTAGCTGGCAGTAACTATGGCTACACCTTC. It codes for CASSLAGSNYGYTF.

The rearrangement uses TRBV11-3 and TRBJ2-2; 8 nucleotides align to TRBD1. The junction had 3 bases not matched to a gene; V was cut back by 5 bases and J by 1 base. Germline CDR1 and CDR2: SGHNT and YENEEA. The CDR3 extends over 15 amino acids. In DNA form, the CDR3 reads TGTGCCAGCAGCCGACAGGGGAAGAACACCGGGGAGCTGTTTTTT. Encoded protein: CASSRQGKNTGELFF.

The CDR3, as DNA: TGTGCCAGCAGCTTGGGGGCTAGCGGGTGGAATGAGCAGTTCTTC. It translates to CASSLGASGWNEQFF. The chain carries TRBV7-2 and TRBJ2-1; TRBD2 agrees at 8 bases. V trimming: 3 bases; J trimming: 7 bases; junction bases outside the gene matches: 8. CDR3 size: 15 residues. Germline CDR1 and CDR2: SGHTA and FQGNSA.

V is TRBV7-2 and J is TRBJ1-4; no clear D. V was clipped by 5 bases and J by 6 bases, with 13 bases between them. This CDR3 is built from 14 residues. Germline V gives CDR1 SGHTA, CDR2 FQGNSA. In DNA, the CDR3 is TGTGCCAGCAGCCGGAGCATTGGAGATGAAAAACTGTTTTTT. Protein product: CASSRSIGDEKLFF.

This clone is a singleton in its sample. The gene calls are TRBV5-6 and TRBJ1-1; no clear D. CDR3 length: 12 residues. Deletions cut 2 bases from V and 6 bases from J, with 8 bases between. Per germline, CDR1 SGHDT and CDR2 YYEEEE. This CDR3 reads CASSFRGAEAFF. As DNA, the CDR3 is TGTGCCAGCAGCTTTCGCGGCGCTGAAGCTTTCTTT.